This T cell receptor beta chain was obtained from a study of T cells in Graves' hyperthyroidism and ophthalmopathy. Overall study: Initial diagnosis, before any treatment, was when peripheral blood was collected.

What was amplified from RNA transcripts were TCR beta CDR3 regions. During a first-round RT-PCR of the TCR CDR3, the HTBI primer set was used. TCRdb reprocessed the multiplex PCR reads via MiXCR and lists one record per CDR3 protein. The sample shows fewer than 700,000 distinct CDR3 sequences, 17% of them seen only once. This clonotype was seen ten or more times. Its antigen is as yet unknown. Clinical symptoms, serum thyroxine, TRAb, thyroid ultrasound and orbital computed tomography established diagnosis. The source of the PBMCs was over 8.5 ml of fresh peripheral blood. V shed 5 bases and J 6 bases; nucleotides not matched to a gene: 10. The CDR3 is made up of 15 amino acids. Germline V lookup: CDR1 MNHEY, CDR2 SMNVEV (reference sequence). Broader study findings: A model of 13 V-J features distinguished ophthalmopathy from stable hyperthyroidism.

Sample: blood. The V and J genes are TRBV27 and TRBJ1-2; 9 nucleotides agree with TRBD1. The clonotype was recovered from a woman aged 18-29 years with Graves' ophthalmopathy. Here the CDR3 reads CASSPFRTGENGYTF. CDR3 nucleotide sequence: TGTGCCAGCAGTCCATTTCGGACAGGGGAGAATGGCTACACCTTC.